This T cell receptor (beta chain) was captured in a study of CD8+ T cells in alopecia areata. For the study at large: Each recipient was an approximately 6-10-week-old female C3H/HeJ mouse given skin from a roughly 6-12-month-old C3H/HeJ donor with spontaneous alopecia.

The CDR3 covers 15 residues. The germline V gene encodes CDR1 LGHNA and CDR2 YNLKQL (reference sequence). The V gene lost 0 bases and the J gene lost 3 bases, with 6 bases spanning the gap. Study-wide findings and caveats: Resident alphabeta T cells of normal skin are also sequenced in scalp samples.

Following RNA extraction, reverse transcription yielded cDNA that acted as the sequencing template. Data came from immunoSEQ multiplex PCR; TCRdb stores just in-frame clones and leaves some out. The sample offers under 350,000 clones and no singletons, the top ten holding less than 1.5%. This clone was observed a handful of times. Antigen: not known. Gene names and germline match the mouse. From the germline J gene comes the end of the CDR3, since the read stops 3 residues before it. Sorting of pooled cutaneous lymph node cells used CD4, CD8alpha, NKG2D, NKG2ACE and other markers. The chain joins TRBV5 to TRBJ1-6; no clear D gene. TRBJ1-6 belongs to the ORF category, with a function that is uncertain. This sequence originates from a C3H/HeJ mouse with alopecia areata. The MHC haplotype of this mouse line is H2-k. The material sequenced was CD4+ T cells sorted from a lymph node. The part of the CDR3 DNA that was read is TGTGCCAGCAGCCAAGACCAGGTCTATAATTCGCCC. Translated, it gives CASSQDQVYNSP. The full CDR3 reads CASSQDQVYNSPLYF.